This paragraph covers one T cell receptor beta chain sequence. Original processing notes: Nucleated cell counts were estimated from reference gene primer amplification. Assay: immunoSEQ multiplex PCR; the TCRdb copy retains only in-frame clones and omits some. V and J calls and clone size follow that table, whereas D and trimming were derived from the DNA. The table includes roughly 140,000 clones, roughly nine tenths detected once. The source of the sample is a study of blood T cell repertoires in COVID-19. Study overall: Samples of COVID-19 (acute and convalescent) were obtained from the United States, Italy and Spain. Sources were T cells, B-cell-depleted T cells, or PBMCs; the material itself was cDNA or gDNA.

Trimming took 3 bases from V and 5 from J, leaving 4 bases between them. The CDR3 extends over 11 amino acids. V and J are TRBV12-3 or TRBV12-4 and TRBJ2-5; no definite D call. The receptor was derived from a woman in her sixties with active or convalescent COVID-19. Specimen: peripheral blood. This CDR3 is CASSFRETQYF. CDR3 nucleotides: TGTGCCAGCAGTTTTCGGGAGACCCAGTACTTC.